This TCR beta chain was obtained from a study of blood T cell repertoires in COVID-19. The study assigned cohorts using participant-reported clinical history. The CDR3 has 17 amino acids. Germline V gene lookup returns CDR1 MNHEY and CDR2 SVGEGT. J gave up 0 bases and V 0 bases, and 2 bases lay outside the gene matches. Using immunoSEQ multiplex PCR, the repertoire was profiled, and TCRdb retains in-frame clones only, with some absent. The sample consists of about 340,000 clones, about 86% of them appearing once. The rearrangement links TRBV6-2 or TRBV6-3 to TRBJ1-5; TRBD1 agrees at 10 bases. The sequence came from a woman in her thirties or forties with acute COVID-19. Sequenced material: PBMCs or T cells enriched from blood (not recorded which). The CDR3 region is CASSYSGTGVSNQPQHF. As DNA, the CDR3 is TGTGCCAGCAGTTACTCGGGGACAGGGGTTAGCAATCAGCCCCAGCATTTT.